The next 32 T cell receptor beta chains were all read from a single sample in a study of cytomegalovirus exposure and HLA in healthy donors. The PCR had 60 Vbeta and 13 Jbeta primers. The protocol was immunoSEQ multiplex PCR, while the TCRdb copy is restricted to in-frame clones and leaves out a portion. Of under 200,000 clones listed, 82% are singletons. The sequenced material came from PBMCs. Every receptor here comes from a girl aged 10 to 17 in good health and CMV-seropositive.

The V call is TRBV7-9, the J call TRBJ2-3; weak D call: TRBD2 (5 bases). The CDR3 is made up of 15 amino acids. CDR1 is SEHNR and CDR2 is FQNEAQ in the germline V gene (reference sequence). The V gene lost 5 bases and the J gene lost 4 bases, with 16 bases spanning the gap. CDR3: CASSPSGGPADTQYF. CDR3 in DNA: TGTGCCAGCAGCCCAAGCGGAGGTCCGGCAGATACGCAGTATTTT.

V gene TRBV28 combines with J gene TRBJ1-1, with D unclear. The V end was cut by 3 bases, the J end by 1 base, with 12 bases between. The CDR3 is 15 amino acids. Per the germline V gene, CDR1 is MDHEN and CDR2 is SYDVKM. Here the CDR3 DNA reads TGTGCCAGCAGTTTGATGCCGGCAGGGAACACTGAAGCTTTCTTT. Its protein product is CASSLMPAGNTEAFF.

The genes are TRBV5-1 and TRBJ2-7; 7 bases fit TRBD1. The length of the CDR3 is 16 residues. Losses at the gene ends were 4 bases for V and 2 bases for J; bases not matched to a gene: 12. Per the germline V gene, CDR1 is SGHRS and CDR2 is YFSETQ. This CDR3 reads CASSRGTEGDAYEQYF. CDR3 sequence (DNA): TGCGCCAGCAGCAGAGGGACAGAGGGCGATGCCTACGAGCAGTACTTC.

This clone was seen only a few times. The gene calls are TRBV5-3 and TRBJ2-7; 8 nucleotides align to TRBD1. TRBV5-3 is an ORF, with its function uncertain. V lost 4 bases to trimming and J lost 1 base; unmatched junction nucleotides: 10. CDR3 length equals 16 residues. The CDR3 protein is CARSRGGTGPSYEQYF. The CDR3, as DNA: TGTGCCAGAAGCAGGGGCGGGACAGGACCTTCCTACGAGCAGTACTTC.

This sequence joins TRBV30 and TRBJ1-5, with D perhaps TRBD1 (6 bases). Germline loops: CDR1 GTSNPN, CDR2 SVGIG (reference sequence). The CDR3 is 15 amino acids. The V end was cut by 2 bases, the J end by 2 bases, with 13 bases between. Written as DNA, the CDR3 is TGTGCCTGGAGTCGCAAACCAGGGGGCAATCAGCCCCAGCATTTT. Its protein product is CAWSRKPGGNQPQHF.

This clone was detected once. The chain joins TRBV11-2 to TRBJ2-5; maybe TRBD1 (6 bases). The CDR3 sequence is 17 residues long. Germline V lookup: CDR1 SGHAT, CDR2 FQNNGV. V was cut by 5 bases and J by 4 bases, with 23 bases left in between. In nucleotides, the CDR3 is TGTGCCAGCAGCGCCCCGGGACAAAGAGGAGTGCGAGAGACCCAGTACTTC. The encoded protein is CASSAPGQRGVRETQYF. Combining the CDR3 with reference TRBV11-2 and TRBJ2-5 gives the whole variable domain EAGVAQSPRYKIIEKRQSVAFWCNPISGHATLYWYQQILGQGPKLLIQFQNNGVVDDSQLPKDRFSAERLKGVDSTLKIQPAKLEDSAVYLCASSAPGQRGVRETQYFGPGTRLLVL.

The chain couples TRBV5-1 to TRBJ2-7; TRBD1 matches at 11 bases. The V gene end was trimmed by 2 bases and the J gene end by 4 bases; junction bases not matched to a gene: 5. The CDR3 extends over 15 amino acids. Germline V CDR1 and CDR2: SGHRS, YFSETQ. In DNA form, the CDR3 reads TGCGCCAGCAGCTTTACCGGGACAGGGGGATACGAGCAGTACTTC. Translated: CASSFTGTGGYEQYF.

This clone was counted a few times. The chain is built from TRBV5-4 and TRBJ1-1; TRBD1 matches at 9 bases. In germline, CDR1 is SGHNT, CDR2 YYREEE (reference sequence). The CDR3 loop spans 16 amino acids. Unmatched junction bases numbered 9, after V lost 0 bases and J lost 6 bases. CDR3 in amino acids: CASSLGSGTGRPEAFF. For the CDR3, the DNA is TGTGCCAGCAGCTTGGGGTCCGGGACAGGGAGACCTGAAGCTTTCTTT.

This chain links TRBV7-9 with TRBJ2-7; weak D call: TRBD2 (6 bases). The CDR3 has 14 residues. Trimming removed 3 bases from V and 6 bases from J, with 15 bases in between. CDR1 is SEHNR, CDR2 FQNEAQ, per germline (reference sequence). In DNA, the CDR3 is TGTGCCAGCAGCTTTAGTGGGGAGGCGGGCGAGCAGTACTTC. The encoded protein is CASSFSGEAGEQYF.

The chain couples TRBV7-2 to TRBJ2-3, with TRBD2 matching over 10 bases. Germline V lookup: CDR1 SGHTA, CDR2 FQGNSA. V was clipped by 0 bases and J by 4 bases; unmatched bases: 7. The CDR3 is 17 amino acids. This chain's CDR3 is CASSLARTAGGPDTQYF. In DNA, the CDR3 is TGTGCCAGCAGCTTAGCGAGAACAGCGGGGGGGCCAGATACGCAGTATTTT.

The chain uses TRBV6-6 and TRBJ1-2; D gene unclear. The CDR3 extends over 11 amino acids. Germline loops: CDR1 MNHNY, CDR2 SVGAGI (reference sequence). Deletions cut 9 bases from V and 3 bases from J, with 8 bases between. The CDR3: CASGVDYGYTF. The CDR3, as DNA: TGTGCCAGTGGAGTAGACTATGGCTACACCTTC.

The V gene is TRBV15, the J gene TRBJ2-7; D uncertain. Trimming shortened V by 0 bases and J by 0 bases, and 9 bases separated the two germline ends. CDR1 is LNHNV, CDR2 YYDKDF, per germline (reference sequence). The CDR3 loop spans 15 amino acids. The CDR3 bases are TGTGCCACCAGCAGAGACCCGGAGAGCTCCTACGAGCAGTACTTC. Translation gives CATSRDPESSYEQYF.

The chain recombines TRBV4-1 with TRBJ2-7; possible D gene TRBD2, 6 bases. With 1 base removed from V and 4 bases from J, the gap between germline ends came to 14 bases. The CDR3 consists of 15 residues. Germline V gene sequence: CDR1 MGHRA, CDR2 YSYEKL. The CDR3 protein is CASSQVRAGTYEQYF. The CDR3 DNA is TGCGCCAGCAGCCAAGTAAGGGCGGGGACGTACGAGCAGTACTTC.

CDR3 loop: CASSVGGQGGNTIYF. CDR3 nucleotide sequence: TGTGCCAGCAGCGTCGGGGGGCAAGGTGGAAACACCATATATTTT. The V and J genes are TRBV9 and TRBJ1-3, with D possibly matching TRBD1 (6 bases). Germline lookup yields CDR1 SGDLS and CDR2 YYNGEE. The CDR3 consists of 15 residues. V lost 2 bases and J 3 bases, leaving 12 bases between the germline ends.

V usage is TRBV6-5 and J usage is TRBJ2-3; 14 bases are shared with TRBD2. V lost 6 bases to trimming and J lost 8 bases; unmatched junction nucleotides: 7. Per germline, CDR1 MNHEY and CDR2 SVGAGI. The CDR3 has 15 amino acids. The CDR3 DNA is TGTGCCAGCAGCAAGACTAGCGGGGGGGCCTTTACGCAGTATTTT. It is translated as CASSKTSGGAFTQYF.

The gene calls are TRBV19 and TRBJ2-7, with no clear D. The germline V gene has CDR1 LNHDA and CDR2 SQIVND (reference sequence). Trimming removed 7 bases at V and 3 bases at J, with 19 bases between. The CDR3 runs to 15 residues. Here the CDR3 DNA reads TGTGCCAGTAAGCAGACGGAGTCTCCTCTCTACGAGCAGTACTTC. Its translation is CASKQTESPLYEQYF. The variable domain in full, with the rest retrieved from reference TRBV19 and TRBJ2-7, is DGGITQSPKYLFRKEGQNVTLSCEQNLNHDAMYWYRQDPGQGLRLIYYSQIVNDFQKGDIAEGYSVSREKKESFPLTVTSAQKNPTAFYLCASKQTESPLYEQYFGPGTRLTVT.

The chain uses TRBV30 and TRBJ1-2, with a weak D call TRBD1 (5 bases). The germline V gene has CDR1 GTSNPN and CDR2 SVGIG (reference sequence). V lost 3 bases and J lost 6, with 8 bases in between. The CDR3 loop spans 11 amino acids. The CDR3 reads CAWSREDGYTF. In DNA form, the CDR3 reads TGTGCCTGGAGCAGGGAGGATGGCTACACCTTC.

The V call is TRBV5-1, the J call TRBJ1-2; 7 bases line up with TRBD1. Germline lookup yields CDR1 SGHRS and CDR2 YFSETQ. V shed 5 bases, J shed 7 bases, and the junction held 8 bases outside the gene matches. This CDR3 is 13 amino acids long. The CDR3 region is CASSYGRGSGYTF. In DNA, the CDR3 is TGCGCCAGCAGTTACGGCAGGGGGAGTGGCTACACCTTC.

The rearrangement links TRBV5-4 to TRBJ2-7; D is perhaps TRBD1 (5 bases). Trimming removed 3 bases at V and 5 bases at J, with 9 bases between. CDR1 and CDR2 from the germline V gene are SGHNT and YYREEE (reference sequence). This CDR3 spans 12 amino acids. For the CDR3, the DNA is TGTGCCAGCAGCTCCCAGGGCAACGAGCAGTACTTC. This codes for CASSSQGNEQYF. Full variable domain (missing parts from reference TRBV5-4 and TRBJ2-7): ETGVTQSPTHLIKTRGQQVTLRCSSQSGHNTVSWYQQALGQGPQFIFQYYREEENGRGNFPPRFSGLQFPNYSSELNVNALELDDSALYLCASSSQGNEQYFGPGTRLTVT.

The DNA for the CDR3 is TGTGCCAGCAGCTTCCGGGACAGGGCTATCGAGCAGTACTTC. Its protein product is CASSFRDRAIEQYF. This chain links TRBV5-4 with TRBJ2-7, with TRBD1 identical over 9 bases. Per germline, CDR1 SGHNT and CDR2 YYREEE (reference sequence). V was pared by 2 bases and J by 6 bases, with 6 bases of the junction left unmatched. CDR3 size: 14 residues.

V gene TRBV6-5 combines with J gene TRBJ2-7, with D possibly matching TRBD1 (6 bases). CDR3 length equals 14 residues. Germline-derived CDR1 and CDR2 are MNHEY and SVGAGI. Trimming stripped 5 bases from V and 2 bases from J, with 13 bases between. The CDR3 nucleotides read TGTGCCAGCAGTAGGGGAAGGGGGACCTACGAGCAGTACTTC. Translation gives CASSRGRGTYEQYF.

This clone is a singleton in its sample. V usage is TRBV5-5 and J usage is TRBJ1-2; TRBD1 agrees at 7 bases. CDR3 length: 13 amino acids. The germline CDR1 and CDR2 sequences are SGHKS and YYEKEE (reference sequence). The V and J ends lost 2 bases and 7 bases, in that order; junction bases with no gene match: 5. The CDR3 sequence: CASSLGQAAGYTF. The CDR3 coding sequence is TGTGCCAGCAGCTTAGGACAGGCAGCTGGCTACACCTTC.

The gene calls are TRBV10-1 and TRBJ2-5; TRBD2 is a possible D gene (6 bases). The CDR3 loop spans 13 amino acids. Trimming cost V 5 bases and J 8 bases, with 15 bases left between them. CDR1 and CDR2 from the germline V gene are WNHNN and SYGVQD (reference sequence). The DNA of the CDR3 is TGCGCCAGCAGTCCCAATGCCGGGGGAACCCAGTACTTC. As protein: CASSPNAGGTQYF.

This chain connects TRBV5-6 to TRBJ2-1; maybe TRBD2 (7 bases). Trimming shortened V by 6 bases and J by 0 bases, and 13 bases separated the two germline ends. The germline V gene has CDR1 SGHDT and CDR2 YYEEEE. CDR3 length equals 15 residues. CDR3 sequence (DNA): TGTGCCAGCACCCGGGGGGCGAGCTCCTACAATGAGCAGTTCTTC. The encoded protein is CASTRGASSYNEQFF.

CDR3 loop: CASSYQPAGYYEQYF. The CDR3 DNA sequence: TGTGCCAGCAGTTACCAACCAGCGGGATACTACGAGCAGTACTTC. This chain joins TRBV6-5 and TRBJ2-7; 7 nucleotides align to TRBD2. CDR3 size: 15 residues. Germline values: CDR1 MNHEY, CDR2 SVGAGI. V lost 2 bases and J lost 3; bases outside the gene matches: 7.

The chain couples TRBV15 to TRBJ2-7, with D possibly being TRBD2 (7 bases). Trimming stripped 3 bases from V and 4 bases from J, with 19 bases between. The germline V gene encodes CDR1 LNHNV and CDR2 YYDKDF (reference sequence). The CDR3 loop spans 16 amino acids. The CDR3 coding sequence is TGTGCCACCAGCAGGGGCGGGGGCGGGGGCTCGTACGAGCAGTACTTC. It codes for CATSRGGGGGSYEQYF.

The CDR3, as DNA: TGTGCCAGCAGCTTAGTCCCGGGACTAGCGGGCACAGATACGCAGTATTTT. It yields the protein CASSLVPGLAGTDTQYF. The rearrangement links TRBV11-1 to TRBJ2-3, with 11 nucleotides matching TRBD2. V shed 1 base and J 1 base; nucleotides not matched to a gene: 4. This CDR3 is 17 amino acids long. Per germline, CDR1 SGHAT and CDR2 FQDESV (reference sequence).

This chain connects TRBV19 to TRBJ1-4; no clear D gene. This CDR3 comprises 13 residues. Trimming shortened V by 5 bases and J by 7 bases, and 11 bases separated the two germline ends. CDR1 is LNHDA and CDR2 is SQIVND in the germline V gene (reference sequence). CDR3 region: CASSLRVGEKLFF. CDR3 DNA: TGTGCCAGTAGTCTCCGGGTCGGTGAAAAACTGTTTTTT.

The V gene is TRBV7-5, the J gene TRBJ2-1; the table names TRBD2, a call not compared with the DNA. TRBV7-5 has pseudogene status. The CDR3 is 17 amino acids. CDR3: CARSLAFGSSKTNEQFF. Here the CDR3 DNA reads TGTGCCAGAAGCTTAGCTTTCGGGTCTTCTAAGACCAATGAGCAGTTCTTC.

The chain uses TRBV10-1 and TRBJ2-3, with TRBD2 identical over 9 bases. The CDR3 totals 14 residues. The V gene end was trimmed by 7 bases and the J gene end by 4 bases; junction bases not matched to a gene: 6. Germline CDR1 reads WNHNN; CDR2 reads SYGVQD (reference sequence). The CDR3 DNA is TGCGCCAGCACTCGCGGGGGGGCGGCAGATACGCAGTATTTT. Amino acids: CASTRGGAADTQYF.

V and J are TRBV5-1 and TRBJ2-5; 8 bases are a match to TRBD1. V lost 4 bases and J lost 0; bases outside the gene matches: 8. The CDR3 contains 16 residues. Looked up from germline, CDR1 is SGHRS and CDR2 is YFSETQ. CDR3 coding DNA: TGCGCCAGCAGCGTGACAGGGGCCCCCTACCAAGAGACCCAGTACTTC. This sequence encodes CASSVTGAPYQETQYF.

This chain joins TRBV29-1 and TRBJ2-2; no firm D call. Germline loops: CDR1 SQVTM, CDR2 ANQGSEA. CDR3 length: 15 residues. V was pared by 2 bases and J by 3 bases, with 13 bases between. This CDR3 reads CSVEYPGSDTGELFF. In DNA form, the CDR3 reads TGCAGCGTTGAATATCCAGGTTCGGACACCGGGGAGCTGTTTTTT.